This record concerns one TCR beta chain sequence. Losses at the gene ends were 8 bases for V and 3 bases for J; bases not matched to a gene: 9. Per germline, CDR1 MNHEY and CDR2 SMNVEV (reference sequence). The CDR3 extends over 14 amino acids. The sample comes from a study of blood T cell repertoires in COVID-19. About the research overall: Acute and convalescent COVID-19 samples came from the United States, Italy and Spain. T cells, B-cell-depleted T cells, or PBMCs supplied cDNA or gDNA.

In the authors' methods: Amplified reference gene primers provided the basis for estimating nucleated cell counts. Repertoires were generated with immunoSEQ multiplex PCR, while TCRdb's copy carries only in-frame clones and drops some. The DNA gave D and trimming, while V, J and clone size come from that table. The data hold under 200,000 clones, with 70% to 90% observed a single time. The source is a man in his 60s with acute or convalescent COVID-19. Sequencing was done on a sample of peripheral blood. J is TRBJ1-1 and V is TRBV27; 7 bases are a match to TRBD1. The CDR3 sequence: CASGYRGRYTEAFF. The DNA for the CDR3 is TGTGCCAGCGGATACAGGGGAAGGTACACTGAAGCTTTCTTT.